This TCR beta chain was retrieved from a study of CD8 T cells in Susac syndrome. About the study: When blood was drawn, the patients with Susac syndrome were therapy-naive, on corticosteroids, or on intravenous immunoglobulin alone.

Germline CDR1 is SQVTM and CDR2 is ANQGSEA. Trimming removed 7 bases at V and 0 bases at J, with 12 bases between. The CDR3 loop spans 13 amino acids. With random hexamers, reverse transcription was performed on about 0.5 to 1 ug of RNA. Across 54 Vbeta and 13 Jbeta, TCR beta CDR3 was amplified with immunoSEQ multiplex PCR. TCRdb re-derived calls from the immunoSEQ multiplex PCR reads in MiXCR, one entry per CDR3 protein. The table has 75,000 to 95,000 distinct CDR3 sequences, over 90% seen once; the top ten hold roughly 0.44%. Sequencing of TCR beta was undertaken in CD8+ and CD4+ T cells derived from blood. Patients with Susac syndrome met diagnostic criteria that were recently defined for definite or probable disease.

This clonotype originated in a human donor with Susac syndrome. Material: CD8+ T cells from PBMCs. The rearrangement links TRBV29-1 to TRBJ1-1; no clear D. The CDR3 region has the DNA TGCAGCGCTGTGGACGGAATGAACACTGAAGCTTTCTTT. Protein sequence: CSAVDGMNTEAFF.